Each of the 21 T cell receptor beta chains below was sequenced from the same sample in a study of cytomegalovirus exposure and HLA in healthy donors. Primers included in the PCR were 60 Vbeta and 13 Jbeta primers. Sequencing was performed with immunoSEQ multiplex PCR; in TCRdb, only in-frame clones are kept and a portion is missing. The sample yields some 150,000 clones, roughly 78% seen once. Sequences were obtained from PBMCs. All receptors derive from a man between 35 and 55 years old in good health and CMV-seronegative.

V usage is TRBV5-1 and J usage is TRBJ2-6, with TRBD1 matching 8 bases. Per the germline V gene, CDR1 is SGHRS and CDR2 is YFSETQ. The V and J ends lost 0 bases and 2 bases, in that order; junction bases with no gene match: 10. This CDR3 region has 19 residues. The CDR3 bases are TGCGCCAGCAGCTTGGGATCTGGACAGGGTTCCCCTGGGGCCAACGTCCTGACTTTC. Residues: CASSLGSGQGSPGANVLTF.

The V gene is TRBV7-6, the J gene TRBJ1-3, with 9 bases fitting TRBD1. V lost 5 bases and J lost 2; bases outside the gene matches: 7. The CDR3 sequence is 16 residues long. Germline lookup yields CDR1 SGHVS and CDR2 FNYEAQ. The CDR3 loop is CASSRNTGGAGNTIYF. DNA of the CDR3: TGTGCCAGCAGCCGCAATACAGGGGGCGCTGGAAACACCATATATTTT.

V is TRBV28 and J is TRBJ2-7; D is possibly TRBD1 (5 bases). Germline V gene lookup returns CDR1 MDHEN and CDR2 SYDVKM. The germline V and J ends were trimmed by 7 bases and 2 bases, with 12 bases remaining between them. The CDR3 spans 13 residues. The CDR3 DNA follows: TGTGCCAGCACAGGGCTAAATCCCTACGAGCAGTACTTC. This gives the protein CASTGLNPYEQYF.

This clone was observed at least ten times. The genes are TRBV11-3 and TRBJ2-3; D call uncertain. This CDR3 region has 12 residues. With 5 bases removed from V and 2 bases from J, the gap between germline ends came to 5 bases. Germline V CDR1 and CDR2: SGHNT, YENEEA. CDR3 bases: TGTGCCAGCAGCCCTAACACAGATACGCAGTATTTT. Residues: CASSPNTDTQYF.

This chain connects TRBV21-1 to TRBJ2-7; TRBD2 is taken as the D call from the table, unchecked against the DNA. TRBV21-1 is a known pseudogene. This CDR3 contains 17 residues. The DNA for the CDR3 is TGTGCCAGCAGCAAACCAGCGGGACTAGCGGGAAGCTACGAGCAGTACTTC. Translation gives CASSKPAGLAGSYEQYF.

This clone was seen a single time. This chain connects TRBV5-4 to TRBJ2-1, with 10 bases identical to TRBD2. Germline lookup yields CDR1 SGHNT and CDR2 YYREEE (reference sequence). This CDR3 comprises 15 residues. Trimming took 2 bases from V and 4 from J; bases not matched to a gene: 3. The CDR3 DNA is TGTGCCAGCAGCTTTACTAGCGGGACATACAATGAGCAGTTCTTC. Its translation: CASSFTSGTYNEQFF.

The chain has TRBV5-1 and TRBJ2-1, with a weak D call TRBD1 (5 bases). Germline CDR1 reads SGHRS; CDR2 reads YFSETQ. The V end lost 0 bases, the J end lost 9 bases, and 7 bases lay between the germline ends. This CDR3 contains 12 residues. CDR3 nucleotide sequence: TGCGCCAGCAGCTTGGGGGGCGGTGAGCAGTTCTTC. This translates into CASSLGGGEQFF.

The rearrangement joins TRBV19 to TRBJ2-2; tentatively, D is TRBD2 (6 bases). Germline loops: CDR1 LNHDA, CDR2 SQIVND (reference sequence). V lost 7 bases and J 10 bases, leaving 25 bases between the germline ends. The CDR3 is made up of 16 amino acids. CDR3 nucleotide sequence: TGTGCCAGTAAGTCCATCGCTCGTTCGGGAGTGGTGGAGCTGTTTTTT. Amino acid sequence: CASKSIARSGVVELFF.

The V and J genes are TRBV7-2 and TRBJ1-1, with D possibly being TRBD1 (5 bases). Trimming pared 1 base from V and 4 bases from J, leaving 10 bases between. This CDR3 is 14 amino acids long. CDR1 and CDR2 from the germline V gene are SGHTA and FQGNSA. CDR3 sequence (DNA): TGTGCCAGCAGCTTAGTGTGGGGCGGCACTGAAGCTTTCTTT. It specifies CASSLVWGGTEAFF.

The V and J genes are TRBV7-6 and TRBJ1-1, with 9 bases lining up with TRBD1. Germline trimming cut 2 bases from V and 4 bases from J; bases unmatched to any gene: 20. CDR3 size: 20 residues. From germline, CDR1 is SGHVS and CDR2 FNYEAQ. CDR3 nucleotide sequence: TGTGCCAGCAGCTTATACCTAGGGGACAGGGCTCTGGGGGGTACCACTGAAGCTTTCTTT. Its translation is CASSLYLGDRALGGTTEAFF.

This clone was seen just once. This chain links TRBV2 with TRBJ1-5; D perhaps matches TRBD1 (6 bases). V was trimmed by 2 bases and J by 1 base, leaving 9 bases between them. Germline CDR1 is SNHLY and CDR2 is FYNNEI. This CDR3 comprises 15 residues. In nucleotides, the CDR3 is TGTGCCAGCAGTGAAATGGGGGCGAGCAATCAGCCCCAGCATTTT. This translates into CASSEMGASNQPQHF.

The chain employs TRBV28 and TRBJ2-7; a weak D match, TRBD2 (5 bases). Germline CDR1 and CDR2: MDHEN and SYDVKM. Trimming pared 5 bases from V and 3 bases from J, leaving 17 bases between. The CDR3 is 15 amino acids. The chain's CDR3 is CASSPKGRGLYEQYF. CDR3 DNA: TGTGCCAGCAGTCCTAAAGGGCGCGGACTCTACGAGCAGTACTTC.

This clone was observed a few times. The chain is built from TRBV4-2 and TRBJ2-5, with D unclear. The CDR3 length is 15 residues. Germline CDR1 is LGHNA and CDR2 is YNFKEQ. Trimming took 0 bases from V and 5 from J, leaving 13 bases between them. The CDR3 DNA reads TGTGCCAGCAGCCAAGAGGGTAGTCCGGAGGAGACCCAGTACTTC. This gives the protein CASSQEGSPEETQYF.

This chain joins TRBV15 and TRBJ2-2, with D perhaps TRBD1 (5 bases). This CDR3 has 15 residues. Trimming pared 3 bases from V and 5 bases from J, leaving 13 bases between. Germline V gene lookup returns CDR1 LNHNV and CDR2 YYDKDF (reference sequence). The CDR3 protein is CATSRGRSLTGELFF. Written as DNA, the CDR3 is TGTGCCACCAGCAGGGGGCGTAGTTTAACCGGGGAGCTGTTTTTT. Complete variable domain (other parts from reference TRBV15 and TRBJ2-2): DAMVIQNPRYQVTQFGKPVTLSCSQTLNHNVMYWYQQKSSQAPKLLFHYYDKDFNNEADTPDNFQSRRPNTSFCFLDIRSPGLGDTAMYLCATSRGRSLTGELFFGEGSRLTVL.

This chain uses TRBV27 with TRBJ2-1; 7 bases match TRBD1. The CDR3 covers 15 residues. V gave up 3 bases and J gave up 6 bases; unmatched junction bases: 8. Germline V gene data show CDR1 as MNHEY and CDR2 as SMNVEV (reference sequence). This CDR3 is CASSLRGPNFNEQFF. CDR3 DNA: TGTGCCAGCAGTTTGAGGGGGCCCAATTTCAATGAGCAGTTCTTC.

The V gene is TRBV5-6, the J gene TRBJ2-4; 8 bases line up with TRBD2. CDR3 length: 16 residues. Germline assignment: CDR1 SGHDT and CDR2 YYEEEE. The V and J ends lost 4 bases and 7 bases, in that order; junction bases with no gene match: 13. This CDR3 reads CASSPQLGGGRNIQYF. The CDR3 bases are TGTGCCAGCAGCCCCCAACTGGGGGGCGGGAGGAACATTCAGTACTTC.

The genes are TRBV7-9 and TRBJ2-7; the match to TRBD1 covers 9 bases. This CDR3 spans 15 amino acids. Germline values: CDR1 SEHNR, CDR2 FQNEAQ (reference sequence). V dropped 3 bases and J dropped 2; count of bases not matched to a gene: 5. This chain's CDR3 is CASSFTGTGTYEQYF. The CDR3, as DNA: TGTGCCAGCAGCTTTACCGGGACAGGGACCTACGAGCAGTACTTC. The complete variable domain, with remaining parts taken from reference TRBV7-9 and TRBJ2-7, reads DTGVSQNPRHKITKRGQNVTFRCDPISEHNRLYWYRQTLGQGPEFLTYFQNEAQLEKSRLLSDRFSAERPKGSFSTLEIQRTEQGDSAMYLCASSFTGTGTYEQYFGPGTRLTVT.

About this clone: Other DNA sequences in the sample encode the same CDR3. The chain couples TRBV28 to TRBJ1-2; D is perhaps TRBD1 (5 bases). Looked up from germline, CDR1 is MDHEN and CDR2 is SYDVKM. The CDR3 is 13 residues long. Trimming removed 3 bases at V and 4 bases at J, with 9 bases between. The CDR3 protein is CASSFQGGYGYTF. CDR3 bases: TGTGCCAGCAGTTTTCAGGGTGGCTATGGCTACACCTTC.

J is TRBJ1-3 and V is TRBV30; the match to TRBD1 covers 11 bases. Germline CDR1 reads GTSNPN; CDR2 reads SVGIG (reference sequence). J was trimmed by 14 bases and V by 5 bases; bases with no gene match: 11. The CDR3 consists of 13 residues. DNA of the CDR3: TGTGCCTGGGCCGGGACAGGGGGAGTTCGAGTATATTTT. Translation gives CAWAGTGGVRVYF.

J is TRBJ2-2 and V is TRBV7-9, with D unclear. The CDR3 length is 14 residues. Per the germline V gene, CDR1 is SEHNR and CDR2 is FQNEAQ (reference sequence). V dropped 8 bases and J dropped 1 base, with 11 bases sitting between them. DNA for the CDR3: TGTGCCAGCCTACCGCCGGTGAACACCGGGGAGCTGTTTTTT. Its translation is CASLPPVNTGELFF.

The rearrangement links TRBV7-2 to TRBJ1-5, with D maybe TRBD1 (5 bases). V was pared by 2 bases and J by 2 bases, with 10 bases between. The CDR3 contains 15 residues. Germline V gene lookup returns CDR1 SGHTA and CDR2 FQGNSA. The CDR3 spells CASSLRGDGNQPQHF. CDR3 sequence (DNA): TGTGCCAGCAGCTTACGGGGGGACGGCAATCAGCCCCAGCATTTT.